A single T cell receptor (beta chain) is shown here with its context. The sample belongs to a study of human T cells and chemical hapten exposure. Study in general: A roughly 2 cm by roughly 2 cm inner upper arm patch received 2% DPC for sensitization. On the upper back, patch tests were applied with 0.01% DPC and read at 6 days.

Germline loops: CDR1 SEHNR, CDR2 FQNEAQ (reference sequence). This CDR3 spans 16 amino acids. The V end was cut by 5 bases, the J end by 0 bases, with 13 bases between. Separate cDNA molecules received unique molecular identifiers, which the library attached to them. Per the authors' pipeline: Samples held a median of approximately 94,000 TCRs, range about 23,224–750,000. Using its own MiXCR run on the RACE reads, TCRdb lists one record per CDR3 protein. The V and J calls reflect TCRdb's pipeline rather than the authors' work. The sample has about 140,000 distinct CDR3 sequences, 12% seen once. The sample's time point: patch test 2, 6 weeks after DPC sensitization. Treatment noted: therapeutic diphenylcyclopropenone sensitization with weekly scalp DPC.

Sequencing was performed on whole blood, taken in connection with sensitization to the hapten diphenylcyclopropenone (DPC). The rearrangement links TRBV7-9 to TRBJ1-4; TRBD1 is a possible D gene (5 bases). This TCR came from a woman in her 50s with alopecia areata. Some clones in this sample may be carry-over from other donors' samples. The CDR3 here is CASSLRQSSTNEKLFF. CDR3 nucleotide sequence: TGTGCCAGCAGCCTCCGACAGTCCTCAACTAATGAAAAACTGTTTTTT.